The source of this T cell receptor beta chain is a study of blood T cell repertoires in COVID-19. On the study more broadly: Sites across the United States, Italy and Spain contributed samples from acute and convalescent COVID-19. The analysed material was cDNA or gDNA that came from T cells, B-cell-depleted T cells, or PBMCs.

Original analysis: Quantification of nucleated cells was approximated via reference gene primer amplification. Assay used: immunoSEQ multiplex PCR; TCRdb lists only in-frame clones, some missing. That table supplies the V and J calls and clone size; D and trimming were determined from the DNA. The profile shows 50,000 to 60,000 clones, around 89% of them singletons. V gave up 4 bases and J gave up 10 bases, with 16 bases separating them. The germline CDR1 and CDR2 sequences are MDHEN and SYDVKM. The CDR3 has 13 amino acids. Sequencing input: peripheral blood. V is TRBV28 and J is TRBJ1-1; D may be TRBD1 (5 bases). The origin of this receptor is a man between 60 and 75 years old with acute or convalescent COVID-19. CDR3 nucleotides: TGTGCCAGCAGTTCCAGGGTAGGGGCAGGAGCTTTCTTT. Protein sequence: CASSSRVGAGAFF.